This T cell receptor beta chain was profiled in a study of T cells and Merkel cell carcinoma outcomes. The CDR3 sequence is 13 residues long. V lost 6 bases to trimming and J lost 0 bases, with 9 bases between them. The germline gives CDR1 SQVTM, CDR2 ANQGSEA. Some clones are missing from TCRdb's copy, which holds only in-frame ones; the method was immunoSEQ multiplex PCR. This table has roughly 1,900 clones, 93% appearing once. Sequencing input: tumor tissue from Merkel cell carcinoma. The TCR comes from a human donor with Merkel cell carcinoma. This chain links TRBV29-1 with TRBJ2-4; D is ambiguous. For the CDR3, the DNA is TGCAGCGTCGCTAAAGAAGCCAAAAACATTCAGTACTTC. This sequence encodes CSVAKEAKNIQYF.